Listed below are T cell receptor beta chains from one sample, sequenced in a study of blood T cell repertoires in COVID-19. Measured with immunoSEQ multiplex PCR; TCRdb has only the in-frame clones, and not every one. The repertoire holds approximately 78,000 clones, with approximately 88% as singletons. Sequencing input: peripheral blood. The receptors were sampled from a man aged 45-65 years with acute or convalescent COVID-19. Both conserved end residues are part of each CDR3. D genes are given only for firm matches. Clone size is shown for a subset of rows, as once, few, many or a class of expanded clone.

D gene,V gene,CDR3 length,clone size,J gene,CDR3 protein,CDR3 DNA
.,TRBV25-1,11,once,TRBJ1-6,CASKGNSPLHF,TGTGCCAGCAAGGGGAATTCACCCCTCCACTTT
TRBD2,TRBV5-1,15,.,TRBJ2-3,CASKELAGGKDTQYF,TGCGCCAGCAAAGAACTAGCGGGGGGGAAAGATACGCAGTATTTT
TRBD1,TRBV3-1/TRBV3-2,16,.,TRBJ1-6,CASSHRQGQNNSPLHF,TGTGCCAGCAGCCACAGACAGGGCCAAAATAATTCACCCCTCCACTTT
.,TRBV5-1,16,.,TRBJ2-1,CASRHGGGEPYNEQFF,TGCGCCAGCAGACATGGTGGTGGAGAACCCTACAATGAGCAGTTCTTC
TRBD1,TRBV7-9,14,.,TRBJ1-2,CASSPGQGNYGYTF,TGTGCCAGCAGTCCGGGACAGGGGAACTATGGCTACACCTTC
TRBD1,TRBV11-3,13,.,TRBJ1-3,CASSPDRGNTIYF,TGTGCCAGCAGCCCGGACAGGGGAAACACCATATATTTT
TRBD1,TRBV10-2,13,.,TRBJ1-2,CASSDRQGYGYTF,TGCGCCAGCAGTGACCGACAGGGCTATGGCTACACCTTC
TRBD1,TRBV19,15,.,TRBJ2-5,CASRADRGSQETQYF,TGTGCCAGTAGGGCTGACAGGGGATCCCAAGAGACCCAGTACTTC
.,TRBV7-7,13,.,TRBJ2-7,CASSLKPGYEQYF,TGTGCCAGCAGCTTAAAACCGGGCTACGAGCAGTACTTC
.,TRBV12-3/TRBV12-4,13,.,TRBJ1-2,CASSRQLNYGYTF,TGTGCCAGCAGTAGACAGCTTAACTATGGCTACACCTTC
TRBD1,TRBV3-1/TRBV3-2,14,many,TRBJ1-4,CASSMDRLGEKLFF,TGTGCCAGCAGCATGGACAGGTTGGGTGAAAAACTGTTTTTT
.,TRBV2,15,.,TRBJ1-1,CASRIAAVPNTEAFF,TGTGCCAGCAGAATAGCGGCCGTGCCGAACACTGAAGCTTTCTTT
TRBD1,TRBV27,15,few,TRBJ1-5,CASSRDRGDNQPQHF,TGTGCCAGCAGCCGGGACAGGGGAGACAATCAGCCCCAGCATTTT
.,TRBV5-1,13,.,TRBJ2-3,CASSSTSTDTQYF,TGCGCCAGCAGCAGTACTAGCACAGATACGCAGTATTTT
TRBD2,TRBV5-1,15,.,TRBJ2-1,CASSTAGGENNEQFF,TGCGCCAGCAGCACTGCGGGGGGGGAGAACAATGAGCAGTTCTTC
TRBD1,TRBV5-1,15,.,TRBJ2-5,CASSSGQGDQETQYF,TGCGCCAGCAGCTCGGGACAGGGGGACCAAGAGACCCAGTACTTC
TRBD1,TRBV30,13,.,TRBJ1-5,CAWSIQGDQPQHF,TGTGCCTGGAGTATTCAGGGGGATCAGCCCCAGCATTTT
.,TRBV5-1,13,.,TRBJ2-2,CASGAVNTGELFF,TGCGCCAGCGGGGCAGTCAACACCGGGGAGCTGTTTTTT
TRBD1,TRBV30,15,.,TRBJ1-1,CAWRKGTGVWTEAFF,TGTGCCTGGAGGAAAGGGACAGGGGTTTGGACTGAAGCTTTCTTT
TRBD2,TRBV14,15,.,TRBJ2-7,CASSRTSGEVYEQYF,TGTGCCAGCAGCCGGACTAGCGGGGAGGTCTACGAGCAGTACTTC
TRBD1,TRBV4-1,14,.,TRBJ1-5,CASSVTGGSQPQHF,TGCGCCAGCAGTGTCACAGGGGGAAGTCAGCCCCAGCATTTT
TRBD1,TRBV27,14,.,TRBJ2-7,CASTNRGQNYEQYF,TGTGCCAGCACTAACAGGGGGCAAAACTACGAGCAGTACTTC
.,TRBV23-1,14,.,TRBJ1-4,CASSRNTGNEKLFF,TGCGCCAGCAGTCGGAATACAGGGAATGAAAAACTGTTTTTT
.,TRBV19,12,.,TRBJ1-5,CASTGWDQPQHF,TGTGCCAGTACGGGGTGGGATCAGCCCCAGCATTTT
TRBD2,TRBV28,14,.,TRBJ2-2,CASRSGANTGELFF,TGTGCCAGCAGAAGCGGGGCGAACACCGGGGAGCTGTTTTTT
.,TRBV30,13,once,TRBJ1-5,CAWAGGGNQPQHF,TGTGCCTGGGCGGGGGGCGGCAATCAGCCCCAGCATTTT
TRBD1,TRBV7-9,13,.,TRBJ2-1,CASSASPGQGYFF,TGTGCCAGCAGCGCATCCCCGGGACAGGGTTATTTCTTC
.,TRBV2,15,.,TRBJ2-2,CASSEQGGDTGELFF,TGTGCCAGCAGTGAACAGGGGGGAGACACCGGGGAGCTGTTTTTT
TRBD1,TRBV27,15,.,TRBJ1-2,CASSTAGGNGYGYTF,TGTGCCAGCAGTACCGCAGGGGGCAACGGCTATGGCTACACCTTC
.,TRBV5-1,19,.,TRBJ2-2,CASSVFMIRGASGTGELFF,TGCGCCAGCAGCGTATTCATGATCCGGGGGGCATCGGGGACCGGGGAGCTGTTTTTT
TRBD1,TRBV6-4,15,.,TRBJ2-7,CASRRSGTGDYEQYF,TGTGCCAGCAGACGCTCGGGGACAGGGGACTACGAGCAGTACTTC